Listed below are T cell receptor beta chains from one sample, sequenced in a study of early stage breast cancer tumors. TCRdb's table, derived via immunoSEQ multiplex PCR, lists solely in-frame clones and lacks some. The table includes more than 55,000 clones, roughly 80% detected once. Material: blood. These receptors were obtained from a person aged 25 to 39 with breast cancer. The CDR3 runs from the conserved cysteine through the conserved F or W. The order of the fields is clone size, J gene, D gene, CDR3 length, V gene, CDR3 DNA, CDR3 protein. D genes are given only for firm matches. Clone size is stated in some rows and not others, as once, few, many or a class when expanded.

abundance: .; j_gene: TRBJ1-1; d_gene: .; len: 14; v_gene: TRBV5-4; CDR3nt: TGTGCCAGCAGCTTCAGGACAGATTTAGCTGAAGCTTTCTTT; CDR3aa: CASSFRTDLAEAFF
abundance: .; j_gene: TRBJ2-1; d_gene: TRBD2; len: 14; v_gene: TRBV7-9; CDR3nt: TGTGCCAGCAGAAACCTGGGACTAGCGGTTGAGCAGTTCTTC; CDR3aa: CASRNLGLAVEQFF
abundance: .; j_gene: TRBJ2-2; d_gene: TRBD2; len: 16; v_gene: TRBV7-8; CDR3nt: TGTGCCAGCAGCGCCGCCCAGGGCGGGAGAACCGGGGAGCTGTTTTTT; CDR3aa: CASSAAQGGRTGELFF
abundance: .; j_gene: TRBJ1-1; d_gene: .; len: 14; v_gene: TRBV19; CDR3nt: TGTGCCAGTAGCCCAATACAGGGCGACACTGAAGCTTTCTTT; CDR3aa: CASSPIQGDTEAFF
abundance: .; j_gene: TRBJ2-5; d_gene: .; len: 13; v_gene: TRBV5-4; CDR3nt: TGTGCCAGCAAAAGGGAGGCGGAAGAGACCCAGTACTTC; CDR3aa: CASKREAEETQYF
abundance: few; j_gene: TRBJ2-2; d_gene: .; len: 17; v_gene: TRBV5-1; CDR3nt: TGCGCCAGCAGCTTGGACGGGCTAGCTAGAGTGGCCGGGGAGCTGTTTTTT; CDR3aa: CASSLDGLARVAGELFF
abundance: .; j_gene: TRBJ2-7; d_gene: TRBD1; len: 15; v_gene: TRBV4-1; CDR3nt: TGCGCCAGCAGCCGGGCCGGGACAGGGACTTACGAGCAGTACTTC; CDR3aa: CASSRAGTGTYEQYF
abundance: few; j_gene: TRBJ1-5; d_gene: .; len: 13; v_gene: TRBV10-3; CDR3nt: TGTGCCATCAGTCGGGACCGCGATCAGCCCCAGCATTTT; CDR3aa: CAISRDRDQPQHF
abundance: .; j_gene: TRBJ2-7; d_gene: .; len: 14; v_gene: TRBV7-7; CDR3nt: TGTGCCAGCAGCTTAGAGGGACGGCACTACGAGCAGTACTTC; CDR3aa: CASSLEGRHYEQYF
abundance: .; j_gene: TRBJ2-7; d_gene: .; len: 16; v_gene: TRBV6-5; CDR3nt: TGTGCCAGCAGTTACTCGGGGTCGACAGCCCACTACGAGCAGTACTTC; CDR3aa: CASSYSGSTAHYEQYF
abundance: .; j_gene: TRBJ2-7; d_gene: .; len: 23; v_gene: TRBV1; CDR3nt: TGCACCAGCAGCCAAGACGAGAGCCTTAAGATGGGGGCCGTTGACAGGGCGGGCTACGAGCAGTACTTC; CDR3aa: CTSSQDESLKMGAVDRAGYEQYF
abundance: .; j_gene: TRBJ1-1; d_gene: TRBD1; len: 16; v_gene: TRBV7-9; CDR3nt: TGTGCCAGTACAATGGGACAGGGTTTCATGAACACTGAAGCTTTCTTT; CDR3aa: CASTMGQGFMNTEAFF
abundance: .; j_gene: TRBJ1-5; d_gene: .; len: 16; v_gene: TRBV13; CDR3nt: TGTGCCAGCAGCGCTAGGGGGACGGGGAGCAATCAGCCCCAGCATTTT; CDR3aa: CASSARGTGSNQPQHF
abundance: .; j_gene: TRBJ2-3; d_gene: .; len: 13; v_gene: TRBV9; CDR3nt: TGTGCCAGCAGCCAAGCGGGCACAGATACGCAGTATTTT; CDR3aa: CASSQAGTDTQYF
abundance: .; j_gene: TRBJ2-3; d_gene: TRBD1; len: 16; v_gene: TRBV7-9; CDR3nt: TGTGCCAGCAGGGAATTAACAGGGGAAGGCACAGATACGCAGTATTTT; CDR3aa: CASRELTGEGTDTQYF
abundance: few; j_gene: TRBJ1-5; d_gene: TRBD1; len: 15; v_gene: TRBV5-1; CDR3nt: TGCGCCAGCAGCTGCCTTGACAGGGGAGATCAGCCCCAGCATTTT; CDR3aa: CASSCLDRGDQPQHF
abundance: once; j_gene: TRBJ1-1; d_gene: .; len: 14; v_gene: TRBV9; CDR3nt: TGTGCCAGCAGCGTAGCTATGGGGTTCACTGAAGCTTTCTTT; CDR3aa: CASSVAMGFTEAFF
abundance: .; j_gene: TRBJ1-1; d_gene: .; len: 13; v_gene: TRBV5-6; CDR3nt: TGTGCCAGCAGCTTCCTCGACAGATCTGAAGCTTTCTTT; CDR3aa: CASSFLDRSEAFF
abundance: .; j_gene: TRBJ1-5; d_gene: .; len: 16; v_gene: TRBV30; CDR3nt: TGTGCCTGGAGTGTACAAATGGCCGGGTACAATCAGCCCCAGCATTTT; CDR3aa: CAWSVQMAGYNQPQHF
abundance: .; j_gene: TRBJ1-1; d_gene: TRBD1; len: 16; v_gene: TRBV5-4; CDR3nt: TGTGCCAGCAGCTGGGCTGGACAGGGTTTTGACACTGAAGCTTTCTTT; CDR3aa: CASSWAGQGFDTEAFF
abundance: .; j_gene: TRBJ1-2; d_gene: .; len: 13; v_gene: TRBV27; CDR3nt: TGTGCCCCCCAGGCGGAGTCAAACTATGGCTACACCTTC; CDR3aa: CAPQAESNYGYTF
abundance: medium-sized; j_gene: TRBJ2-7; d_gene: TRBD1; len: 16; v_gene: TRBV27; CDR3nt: TGTGCCAGCAGCGGGGAGAGACGGGACAGTTCCTACGAGCAGTACTTC; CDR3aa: CASSGERRDSSYEQYF
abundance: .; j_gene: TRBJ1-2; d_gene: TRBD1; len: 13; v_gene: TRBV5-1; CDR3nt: TGCGCCAGCAGCTCCTCCGGGACAGGCGGCTACACCTTC; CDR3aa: CASSSSGTGGYTF
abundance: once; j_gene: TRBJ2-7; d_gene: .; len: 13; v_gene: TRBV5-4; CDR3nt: TGTGCCAGCAGCTTGCAGTTCGTCGGCGAGCAGTACTTC; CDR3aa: CASSLQFVGEQYF
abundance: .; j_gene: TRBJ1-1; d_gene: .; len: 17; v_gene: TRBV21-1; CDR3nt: TGTGCCAGCAGCAAAGGTTACAGCGGGACAACGAACACTGAAGCTTTCTTT; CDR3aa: CASSKGYSGTTNTEAFF
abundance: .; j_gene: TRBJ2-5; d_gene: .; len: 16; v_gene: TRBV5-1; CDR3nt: TGCGCCAGCAGCTTATGGTCGGTAAAGAACCAAGAGACCCAGTACTTC; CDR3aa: CASSLWSVKNQETQYF
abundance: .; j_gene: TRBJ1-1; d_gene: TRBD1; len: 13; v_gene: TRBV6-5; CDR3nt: TGTGCCAGCAGCCTACAGGGGGCCACTGAAGCTTTCTTT; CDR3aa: CASSLQGATEAFF
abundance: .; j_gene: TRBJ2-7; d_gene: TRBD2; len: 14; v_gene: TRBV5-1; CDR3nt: TGCGCCAGACTAGCGGGAGGGCAAAACTACGAGCAGTACTTC; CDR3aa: CARLAGGQNYEQYF
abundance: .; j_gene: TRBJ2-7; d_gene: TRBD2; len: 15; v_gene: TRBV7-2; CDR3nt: TGTGCCAGCAGCTTACTCCTAGCGGGAGGCCACGAGCAGTACTTC; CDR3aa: CASSLLLAGGHEQYF
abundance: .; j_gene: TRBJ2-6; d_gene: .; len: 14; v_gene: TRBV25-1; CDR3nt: TGTGCCAGCACTAGCAACTCTGGGGCCAACGTCCTGACTTTC; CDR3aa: CASTSNSGANVLTF
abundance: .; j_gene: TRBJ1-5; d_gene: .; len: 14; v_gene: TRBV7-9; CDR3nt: TGTGCCAGCAGCTCGGACAGAGGTAATCAGCCCCAGCATTTT; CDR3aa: CASSSDRGNQPQHF